This TCR beta chain was sequenced for a study of cytomegalovirus exposure and HLA in healthy donors. 60 Vbeta and 13 Jbeta primers were used in PCR. The data were produced by immunoSEQ multiplex PCR, yet TCRdb's version contains in-frame clones alone and is incomplete. The sample has 150,000 or so clones; approximately 83% are singletons. The germline V gene has CDR1 KGHSH and CDR2 LQKENI. This CDR3 is built from 14 residues. V was pared by 2 bases and J by 9 bases, with 3 bases of the junction left unmatched. Sample: PBMCs. This clonotype was obtained from a man between 18 and 29 years old in good health and CMV-seropositive. This rearrangement joins TRBV18 to TRBJ1-6, with 8 bases aligning to TRBD1. CDR3 DNA sequence: TGTGCCAGCTCACCAGGACAGGGTTCTTCACCCCTCCACTTT. Its translation is CASSPGQGSSPLHF. Supplemented by reference TRBV18 and TRBJ1-6, the full variable domain reads NAGVMQNPRHLVRRRGQEARLRCSPMKGHSHVYWYRQLPEEGLKFMVYLQKENIIDESGMPKERFSAEFPKEGPSILRIQQVVRGDSAAYFCASSPGQGSSPLHFGNGTRLTVT.